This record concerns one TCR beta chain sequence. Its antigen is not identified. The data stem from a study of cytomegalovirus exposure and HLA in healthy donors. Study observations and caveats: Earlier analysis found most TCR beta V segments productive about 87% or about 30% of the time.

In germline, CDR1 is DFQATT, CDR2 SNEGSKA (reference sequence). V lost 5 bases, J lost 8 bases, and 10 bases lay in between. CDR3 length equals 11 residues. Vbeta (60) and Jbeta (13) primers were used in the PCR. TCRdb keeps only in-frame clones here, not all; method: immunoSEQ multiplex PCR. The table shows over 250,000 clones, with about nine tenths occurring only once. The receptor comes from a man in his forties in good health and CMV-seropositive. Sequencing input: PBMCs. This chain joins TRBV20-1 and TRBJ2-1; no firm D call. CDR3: CSALLSDEQFF. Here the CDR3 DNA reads TGCAGTGCTCTCCTGTCTGATGAGCAGTTCTTC.